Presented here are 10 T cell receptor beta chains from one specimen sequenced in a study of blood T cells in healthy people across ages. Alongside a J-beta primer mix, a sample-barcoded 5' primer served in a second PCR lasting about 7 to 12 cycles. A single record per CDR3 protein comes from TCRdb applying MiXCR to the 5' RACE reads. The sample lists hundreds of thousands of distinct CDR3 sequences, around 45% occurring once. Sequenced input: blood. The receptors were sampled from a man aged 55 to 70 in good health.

CDR3 coding DNA: TGCGCCAGCAGCCAAGAGGAGGGGCGGGGTGTAGCTTTCTTT. Amino acid sequence: CASSQEEGRGVAFF. This chain uses TRBV4-1 with TRBJ1-1; weak D call: TRBD1 (5 bases). Germline V CDR1 and CDR2: MGHRA, YSYEKL. This CDR3 comprises 14 residues. V was pared by 0 bases and J by 10 bases, with 15 bases between.

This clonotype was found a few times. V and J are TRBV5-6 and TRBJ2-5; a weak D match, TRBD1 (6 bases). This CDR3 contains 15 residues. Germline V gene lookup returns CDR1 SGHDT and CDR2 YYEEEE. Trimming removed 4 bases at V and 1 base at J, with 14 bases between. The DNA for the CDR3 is TGTGCCAGCAGCGGCGCCGGGACAACCCAAGAGACCCAGTACTTC. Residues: CASSGAGTTQETQYF.

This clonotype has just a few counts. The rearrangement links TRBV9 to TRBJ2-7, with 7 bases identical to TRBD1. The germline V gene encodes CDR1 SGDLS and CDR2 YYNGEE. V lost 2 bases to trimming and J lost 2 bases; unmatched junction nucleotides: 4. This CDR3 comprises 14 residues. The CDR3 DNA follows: TGTGCCAGCAGCGTGACAGGGTTACCCTACGAGCAGTACTTC. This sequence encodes CASSVTGLPYEQYF.

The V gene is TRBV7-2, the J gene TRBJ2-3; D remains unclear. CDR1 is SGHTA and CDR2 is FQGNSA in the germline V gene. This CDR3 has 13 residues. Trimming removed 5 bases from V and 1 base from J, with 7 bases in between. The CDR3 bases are TGTGCCAGCAGCCAGTCGGGCACAGATACGCAGTATTTT. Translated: CASSQSGTDTQYF.

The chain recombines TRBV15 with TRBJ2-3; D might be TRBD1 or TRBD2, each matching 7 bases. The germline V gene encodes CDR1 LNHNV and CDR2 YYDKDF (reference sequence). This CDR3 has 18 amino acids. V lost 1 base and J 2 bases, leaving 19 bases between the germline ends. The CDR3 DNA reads TGTGCCACCAGCAGAGGGGGAATGTCAGGGGGGGTCACAGATACGCAGTATTTT. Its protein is CATSRGGMSGGVTDTQYF. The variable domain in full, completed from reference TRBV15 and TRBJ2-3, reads DAMVIQNPRYQVTQFGKPVTLSCSQTLNHNVMYWYQQKSSQAPKLLFHYYDKDFNNEADTPDNFQSRRPNTSFCFLDIRSPGLGDTAMYLCATSRGGMSGGVTDTQYFGPGTRLTVL.

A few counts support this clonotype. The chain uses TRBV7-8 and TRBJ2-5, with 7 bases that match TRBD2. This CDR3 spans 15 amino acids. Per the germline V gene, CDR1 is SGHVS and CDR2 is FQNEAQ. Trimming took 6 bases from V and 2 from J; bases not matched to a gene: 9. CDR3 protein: CASRGPGLLQETQYF. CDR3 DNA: TGTGCCAGCAGAGGTCCGGGACTATTACAAGAGACCCAGTACTTC.

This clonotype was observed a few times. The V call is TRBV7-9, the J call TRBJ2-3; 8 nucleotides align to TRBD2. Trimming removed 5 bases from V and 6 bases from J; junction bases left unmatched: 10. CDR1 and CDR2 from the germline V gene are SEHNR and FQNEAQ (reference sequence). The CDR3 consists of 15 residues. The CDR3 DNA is TGTGCCAGCAGCCCACCGGGACTAGGAGGTGATACGCAGTATTTT. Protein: CASSPPGLGGDTQYF. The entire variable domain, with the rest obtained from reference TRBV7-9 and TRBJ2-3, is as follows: DTGVSQNPRHKITKRGQNVTFRCDPISEHNRLYWYRQTLGQGPEFLTYFQNEAQLEKSRLLSDRFSAERPKGSFSTLEIQRTEQGDSAMYLCASSPPGLGGDTQYFGPGTRLTVL.

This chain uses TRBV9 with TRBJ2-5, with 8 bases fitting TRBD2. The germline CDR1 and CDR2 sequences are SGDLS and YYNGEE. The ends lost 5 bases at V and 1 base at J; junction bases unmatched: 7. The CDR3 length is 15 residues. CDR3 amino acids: CASSVGGGLQETQYF. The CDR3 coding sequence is TGTGCCAGCAGTGTCGGGGGGGGGCTCCAAGAGACCCAGTACTTC.

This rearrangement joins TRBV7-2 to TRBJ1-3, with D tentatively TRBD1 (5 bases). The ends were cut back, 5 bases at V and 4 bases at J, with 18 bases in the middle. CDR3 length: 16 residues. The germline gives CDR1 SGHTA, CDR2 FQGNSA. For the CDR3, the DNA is TGTGCCAGCAGCCCCACGTTGGCAGGGAGAGGAAACACCATATATTTT. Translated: CASSPTLAGRGNTIYF.

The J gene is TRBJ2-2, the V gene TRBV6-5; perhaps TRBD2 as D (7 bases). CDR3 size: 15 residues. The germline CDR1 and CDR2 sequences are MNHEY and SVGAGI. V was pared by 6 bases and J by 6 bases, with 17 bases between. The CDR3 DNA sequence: TGTGCCAGCAGGCGGGGGCGTGGAAGCGCCGGGGAGCTGTTTTTT. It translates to CASRRGRGSAGELFF.